Listed here are 18 T cell receptor beta chains from one sample, sequenced in a study of cytomegalovirus exposure and HLA in healthy donors (dated by TCRdb to 2017 to 2019). Libraries were constructed by the immunoSEQ multiplex PCR assay. For the multiplex PCR, a mixture combining 60 forward primers for TCR Vbeta segments and 13 reverse primers for TCR Jbeta segments was used. TCRdb stores this immuneACCESS table with in-frame sequences only. Part of the clones is absent; in the studies checked, under half of the shortfall reflects unresolved V genes, and no reason is known for the rest. In all, the sample holds 100,000 or so clones, and 62% of those were seen once. Together, the top ten hold around 5.5% of the sample. Sequencing was performed on PBMCs. These receptor sequences come from a woman younger than 45 in good health and CMV-seropositive.

CDR3: CASRTTGPGYGYTF. The CDR3 DNA sequence: TGTGCCAGCAGGACGACAGGGCCTGGCTATGGCTACACCTTC. The rearrangement uses TRBV6-5 and TRBJ1-2, with 7 bases aligning to TRBD1. The ends lost 6 bases at V and 4 bases at J; junction bases unmatched: 8. Germline-derived CDR1 and CDR2 are MNHEY and SVGAGI. The CDR3 has 14 residues.

The chain joins TRBV19 to TRBJ1-1; weak D call: TRBD1 (6 bases). The CDR3 is 13 residues long. Germline V CDR1 and CDR2: LNHDA, SQIVND (reference sequence). V gave up 9 bases and J gave up 3 bases, with 14 bases separating them. For the CDR3, the DNA is TGTGCCAGACAGGGATCGGAGGACACTGAAGCTTTCTTT. The encoded protein is CARQGSEDTEAFF.

The rearrangement uses TRBV6-5 and TRBJ1-6, with TRBD1 identical over 9 bases. Trimming removed 5 bases from V and 9 bases from J; junction bases left unmatched: 8. This CDR3 contains 15 residues. Per the germline V gene, CDR1 is MNHEY and CDR2 is SVGAGI. The CDR3 nucleotides read TGTGCCAGCAGTCGCGGCCGGGACAGGGCTTCACCCCTCCACTTT. Its protein product is CASSRGRDRASPLHF.

The chain employs TRBV5-1 and TRBJ1-3; TRBD1 matches 8 bases. The ends lost 3 bases at V and 3 bases at J; junction bases unmatched: 8. The germline V gene encodes CDR1 SGHRS and CDR2 YFSETQ. This CDR3 comprises 16 residues. This CDR3 is CASSSDGQGRGNTIYF. The CDR3 bases are TGCGCCAGCAGCTCGGACGGACAGGGTCGTGGAAACACCATATATTTT.

This clone was detected a few times. This chain connects TRBV7-3 to TRBJ2-3; unclear D gene. The germline V and J ends were trimmed by 5 bases and 6 bases, with 15 bases remaining between them. This CDR3 region has 14 residues. Germline-derived CDR1 and CDR2 are SGHTA and FQGTGA. CDR3 sequence: CASSRGLEGDTQYF. DNA of the CDR3: TGTGCCAGCAGCCGCGGTTTAGAAGGCGATACGCAGTATTTT.

This chain uses TRBV6-5 with TRBJ2-7, with D uncertain. CDR3 length equals 13 residues. Germline CDR1 MNHEY, CDR2 SVGAGI. V was cut by 5 bases and J by 2 bases, with 10 bases left in between. The CDR3 DNA follows: TGTGCCAGCAGTAACACCCCCACCTACGAGCAGTACTTC. The encoded protein is CASSNTPTYEQYF.

This chain uses TRBV7-3 with TRBJ2-7, with 10 positions matching TRBD2. J gave up 2 bases and V 1 base, and 2 bases lay outside the gene matches. Germline V gives CDR1 SGHTA, CDR2 FQGTGA. CDR3 size: 15 residues. CDR3: CASSLKRGGTYEQYF. The CDR3 DNA reads TGTGCCAGCAGCTTAAAGCGGGGGGGCACCTACGAGCAGTACTTC.

V is TRBV15 and J is TRBJ1-5; 7 nucleotides line up with TRBD1. With 1 base clipped from V and 6 bases from J, the junction kept 9 bases outside the gene matches. Germline V gene data show CDR1 as LNHNV and CDR2 as YYDKDF (reference sequence). CDR3 length: 16 residues. CDR3 nucleotide sequence: TGTGCCACCAGCAGAGGAGGGGGCGTAATTAGTCAGCCCCAGCATTTT. The encoded protein is CATSRGGGVISQPQHF.

The J gene is TRBJ1-5, the V gene TRBV5-4, with 7 bases lining up with TRBD1. The CDR3 is made up of 14 amino acids. Trimming at V came to 0 bases and at J to 6 bases, leaving 3 bases not matched to a gene. Germline V CDR1 and CDR2: SGHNT, YYREEE (reference sequence). The CDR3 loop reads CASSLEAGGQPQHF. The CDR3, as DNA: TGTGCCAGCAGCTTGGAGGCAGGGGGTCAGCCCCAGCATTTT.

This sequence joins TRBV4-2 and TRBJ1-4; no clear D. V dropped 1 base and J dropped 4 bases, with 13 bases sitting between them. There are 16 residues in the CDR3. CDR1 is LGHNA and CDR2 is YNFKEQ in the germline V gene. The CDR3 spells CASSQVGTALNEKLFF. The CDR3 bases are TGTGCCAGCAGCCAAGTTGGCACAGCCCTTAATGAAAAACTGTTTTTT.

V is TRBV7-2 and J is TRBJ2-3; the match to TRBD1 covers 7 bases. Germline V gene sequence: CDR1 SGHTA, CDR2 FQGNSA. V shed 4 bases and J 3 bases; nucleotides not matched to a gene: 7. This CDR3 comprises 15 residues. The CDR3: CASSSRQGLTDTQYF. Here the CDR3 DNA reads TGTGCCAGCAGCTCGAGACAGGGTTTGACAGATACGCAGTATTTT.

This sequence joins TRBV7-2 and TRBJ1-5; a weak D match, TRBD1 (5 bases). Deletions cut 5 bases from V and 7 bases from J, with 15 bases between. Germline V gives CDR1 SGHTA, CDR2 FQGNSA. CDR3 length equals 14 residues. The CDR3 region is CASSPRGGDQPQHF. DNA of the CDR3: TGTGCCAGCAGCCCCCGGGGGGGTGACCAGCCCCAGCATTTT.

The sample holds a few counts of this clone. The gene calls are TRBV7-2 and TRBJ2-1; D gene ambiguous. This CDR3 has 14 residues. V dropped 3 bases and J dropped 5 bases, with 11 bases sitting between them. Looked up from germline, CDR1 is SGHTA and CDR2 is FQGNSA. The CDR3 sequence: CASSFSHSNNEQFF. CDR3 nucleotide sequence: TGTGCCAGCAGCTTTAGCCACTCTAACAATGAGCAGTTCTTC.

This clone was seen just once. This chain uses TRBV20-1 with TRBJ2-1; D remains unclear. CDR3 size: 11 residues. V shed 3 bases and J shed 10 bases, with 10 bases lying between them. The germline V gene has CDR1 DFQATT and CDR2 SNEGSKA (reference sequence). The CDR3 bases are TGCAGTGCTAGCGTGCTGGGCGAGCAGTTCTTC. It codes for CSASVLGEQFF.

A few counts support this clone. The genes are TRBV5-1 and TRBJ1-1; D is perhaps TRBD1 (6 bases). The V and J ends lost 5 bases and 1 base respectively, with 12 bases between them. Germline V gene lookup returns CDR1 SGHRS and CDR2 YFSETQ. This CDR3 is 14 amino acids long. CDR3 in amino acids: CASRSGGANTEAFF. The CDR3 DNA follows: TGCGCCAGCAGGTCTGGGGGGGCGAACACTGAAGCTTTCTTT.

The CDR3 coding sequence is TGTGCCACCAGCAGAGGAGGAGAGAACACTGAAGCTTTCTTT. It translates to CATSRGGENTEAFF. V is TRBV15 and J is TRBJ1-1, with D unclear. Germline lookup yields CDR1 LNHNV and CDR2 YYDKDF (reference sequence). The CDR3 extends over 14 amino acids. The V end lost 1 base, the J end lost 1 base, and 7 bases lay between the germline ends.

The genes are TRBV7-9 and TRBJ2-1; 9 bases align to TRBD2. With 1 base clipped from V and 7 bases from J, the junction kept 5 bases outside the gene matches. In germline, CDR1 is SEHNR, CDR2 FQNEAQ (reference sequence). The CDR3 length is 15 residues. Here the CDR3 reads CASSLVSGGPNEQFF. The CDR3 bases are TGTGCCAGCAGCTTAGTCAGCGGGGGGCCGAATGAGCAGTTCTTC.

This chain connects TRBV2 to TRBJ2-1; 14 bases map to TRBD2. This CDR3 is 13 amino acids long. Germline V lookup: CDR1 SNHLY, CDR2 FYNNEI. J gave up 12 bases and V 8 bases, and 6 bases lay outside the gene matches. As DNA, the CDR3 is TGTGCCAGCGGGACTAGCGGGGGCTCTGTGCAGTTCTTC. Translated, it gives CASGTSGGSVQFF.